This T cell receptor beta chain was profiled in a study of cytomegalovirus exposure and HLA in healthy donors. Trimming stripped 1 base from V and 7 bases from J, with 17 bases between. The germline V gene encodes CDR1 KGHSH and CDR2 LQKENI. This CDR3 contains 17 residues. PCR amplification relied on 60 Vbeta primers (plus 13 Jbeta primers). Data came from immunoSEQ multiplex PCR; TCRdb stores just in-frame clones and leaves some out. This repertoire shows around 150,000 clones, approximately 70% found once; its top ten account for roughly 14%. The sequencing sample was made of PBMCs. The gene calls are TRBV18 and TRBJ1-6; possible D gene TRBD1, 5 bases. This TCR was recovered from a human donor in good health. The CDR3 is CASSPQQPAGNNSPLHF. CDR3 nucleotide sequence: TGTGCCAGCTCACCACAGCAGCCCGCAGGGAACAATTCACCCCTCCACTTT.